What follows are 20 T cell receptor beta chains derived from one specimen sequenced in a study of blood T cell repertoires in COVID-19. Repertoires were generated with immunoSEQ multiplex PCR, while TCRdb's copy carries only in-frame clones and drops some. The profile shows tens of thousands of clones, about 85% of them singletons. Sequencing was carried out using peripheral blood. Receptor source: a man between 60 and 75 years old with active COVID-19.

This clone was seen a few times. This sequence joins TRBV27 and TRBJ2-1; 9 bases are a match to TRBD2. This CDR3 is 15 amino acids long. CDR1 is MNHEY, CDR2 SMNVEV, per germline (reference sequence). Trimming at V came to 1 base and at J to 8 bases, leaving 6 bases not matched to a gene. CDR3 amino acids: CASSLLAGEGDEQFF. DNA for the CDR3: TGTGCCAGCAGTTTATTAGCGGGGGAAGGAGATGAGCAGTTCTTC.

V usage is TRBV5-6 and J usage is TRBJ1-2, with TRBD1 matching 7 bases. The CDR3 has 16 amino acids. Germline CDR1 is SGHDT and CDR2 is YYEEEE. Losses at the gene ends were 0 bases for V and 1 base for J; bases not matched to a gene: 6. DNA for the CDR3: TGTGCCAGCAGCTTGGCCAGGGCAGGGGGTAACTATGGCTACACCTTC. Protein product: CASSLARAGGNYGYTF.

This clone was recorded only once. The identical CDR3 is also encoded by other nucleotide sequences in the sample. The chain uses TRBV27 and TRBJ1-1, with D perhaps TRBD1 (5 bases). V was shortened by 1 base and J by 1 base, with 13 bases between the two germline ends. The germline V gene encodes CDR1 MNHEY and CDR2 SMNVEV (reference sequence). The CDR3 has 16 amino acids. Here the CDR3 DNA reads TGTGCCAGCAGTTTATTGGTTGGGACTTGGAACACTGAAGCTTTCTTT. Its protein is CASSLLVGTWNTEAFF.

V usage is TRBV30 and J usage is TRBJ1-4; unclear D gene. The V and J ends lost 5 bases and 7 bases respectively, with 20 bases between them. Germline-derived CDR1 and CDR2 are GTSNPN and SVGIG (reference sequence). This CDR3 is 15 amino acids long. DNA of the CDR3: TGTGCCTGGGGACCGGATCGGAGGGAGATTGAAAAACTGTTTTTT. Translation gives CAWGPDRREIEKLFF.

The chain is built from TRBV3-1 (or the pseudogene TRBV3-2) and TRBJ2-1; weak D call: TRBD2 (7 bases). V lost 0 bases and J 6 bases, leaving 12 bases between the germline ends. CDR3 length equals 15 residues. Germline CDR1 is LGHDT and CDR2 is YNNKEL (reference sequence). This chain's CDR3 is CASSQDAGAINEQFF. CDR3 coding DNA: TGTGCCAGCAGCCAAGATGCGGGGGCAATCAATGAGCAGTTCTTC.

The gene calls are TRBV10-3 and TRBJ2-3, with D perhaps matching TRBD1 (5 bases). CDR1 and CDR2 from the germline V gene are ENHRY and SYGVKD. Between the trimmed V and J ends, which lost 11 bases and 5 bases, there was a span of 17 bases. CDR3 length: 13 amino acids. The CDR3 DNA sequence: TGTGCCGTATCGCCAACCCAGGGAGATACGCAGTATTTT. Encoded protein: CAVSPTQGDTQYF.

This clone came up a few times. The CDR3: CASSLRRGTGRADTQYF. The CDR3 DNA is TGTGCCAGTAGTCTTCGGCGGGGGACAGGGAGGGCAGATACGCAGTATTTT. This chain uses TRBV19 with TRBJ2-3; TRBD1 matches 9 bases. Germline loops: CDR1 LNHDA, CDR2 SQIVND (reference sequence). The CDR3 totals 17 residues. With 5 bases clipped from V and 4 bases from J, the junction kept 13 bases outside the gene matches.

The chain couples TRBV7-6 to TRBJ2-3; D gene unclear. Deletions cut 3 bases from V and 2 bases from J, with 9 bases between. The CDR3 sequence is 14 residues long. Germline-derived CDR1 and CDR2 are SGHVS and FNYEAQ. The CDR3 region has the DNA TGTGCCAGCAGCTTGGGCAGTTTCACAGATACGCAGTATTTT. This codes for CASSLGSFTDTQYF.

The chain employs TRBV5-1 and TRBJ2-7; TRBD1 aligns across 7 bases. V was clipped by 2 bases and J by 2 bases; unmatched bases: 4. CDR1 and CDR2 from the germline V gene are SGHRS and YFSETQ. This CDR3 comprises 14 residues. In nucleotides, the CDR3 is TGCGCCAGCAGCTTAACCGGGACAGCCTACGAGCAGTACTTC. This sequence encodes CASSLTGTAYEQYF.

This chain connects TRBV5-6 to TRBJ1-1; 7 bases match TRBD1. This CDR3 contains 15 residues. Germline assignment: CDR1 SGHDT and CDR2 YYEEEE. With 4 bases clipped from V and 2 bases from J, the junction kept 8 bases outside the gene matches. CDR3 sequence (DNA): TGTGCCAGCAGCCCCACTTACAGGGGAAACACTGAAGCTTTCTTT. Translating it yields CASSPTYRGNTEAFF.

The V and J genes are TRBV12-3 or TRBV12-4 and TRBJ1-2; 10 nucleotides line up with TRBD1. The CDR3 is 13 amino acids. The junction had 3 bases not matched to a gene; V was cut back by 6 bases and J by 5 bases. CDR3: CASRRTGGYGYTF. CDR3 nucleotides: TGTGCCAGCAGGCGGACAGGGGGATATGGCTACACCTTC.

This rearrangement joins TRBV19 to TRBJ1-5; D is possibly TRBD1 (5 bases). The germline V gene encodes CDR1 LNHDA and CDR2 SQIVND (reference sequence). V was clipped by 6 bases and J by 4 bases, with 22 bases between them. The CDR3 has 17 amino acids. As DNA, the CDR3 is TGTGCCAGTAGCTCAGGGAGGGTCGAATTTTGGAATCAGCCCCAGCATTTT. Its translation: CASSSGRVEFWNQPQHF.

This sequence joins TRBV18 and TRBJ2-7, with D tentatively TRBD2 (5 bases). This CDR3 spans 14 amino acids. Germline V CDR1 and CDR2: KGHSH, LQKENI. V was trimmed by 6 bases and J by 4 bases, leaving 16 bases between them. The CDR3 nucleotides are TGTGCCAGCTCCCCGGGATTACGCAAGTACGAGCAGTACTTC. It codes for CASSPGLRKYEQYF.

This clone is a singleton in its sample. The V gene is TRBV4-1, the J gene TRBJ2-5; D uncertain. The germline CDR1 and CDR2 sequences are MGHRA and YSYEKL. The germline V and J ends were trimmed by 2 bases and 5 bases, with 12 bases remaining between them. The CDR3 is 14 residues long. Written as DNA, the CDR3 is TGCGCCAGCAGCCAATATCAGGATGGGGAGACCCAGTACTTC. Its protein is CASSQYQDGETQYF.

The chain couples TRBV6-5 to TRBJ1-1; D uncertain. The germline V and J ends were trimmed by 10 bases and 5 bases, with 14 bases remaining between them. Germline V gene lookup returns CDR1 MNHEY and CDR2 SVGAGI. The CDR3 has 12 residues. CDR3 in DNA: TGTGCCACCCGATTGCCGGGAACTGAAGCTTTCTTT. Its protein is CATRLPGTEAFF.

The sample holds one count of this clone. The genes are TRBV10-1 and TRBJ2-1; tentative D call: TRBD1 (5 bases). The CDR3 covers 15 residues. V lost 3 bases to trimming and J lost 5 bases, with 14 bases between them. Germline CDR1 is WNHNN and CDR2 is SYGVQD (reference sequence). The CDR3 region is CASSEGSGRDNEQFF. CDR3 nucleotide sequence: TGCGCCAGCAGTGAAGGGTCTGGCAGGGACAATGAGCAGTTCTTC.

The CDR3 nucleotides read TGTGCCAGCAGCTTAGCTGAAGGGACACCTCAAGAGACCCAGTACTTC. Its protein product is CASSLAEGTPQETQYF. This chain uses TRBV7-2 with TRBJ2-5; TRBD1 is a possible D gene (6 bases). CDR3 length: 16 residues. Trimming pared 0 bases from V and 2 bases from J, leaving 13 bases between. Per the germline V gene, CDR1 is SGHTA and CDR2 is FQGNSA.

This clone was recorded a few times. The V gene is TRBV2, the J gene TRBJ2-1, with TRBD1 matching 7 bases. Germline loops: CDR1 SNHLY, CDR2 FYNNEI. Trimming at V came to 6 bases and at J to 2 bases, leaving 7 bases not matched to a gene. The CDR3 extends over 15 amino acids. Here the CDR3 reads CASSADRSTYNEQFF. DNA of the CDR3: TGTGCCAGCAGCGCGGACAGGTCGACCTACAATGAGCAGTTCTTC.

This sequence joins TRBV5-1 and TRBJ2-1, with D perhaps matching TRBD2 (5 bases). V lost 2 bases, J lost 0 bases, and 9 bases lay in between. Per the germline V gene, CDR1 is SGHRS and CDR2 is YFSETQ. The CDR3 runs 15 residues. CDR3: CASSFARGSYNEQFF. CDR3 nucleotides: TGCGCCAGCAGCTTTGCCCGGGGCTCCTACAATGAGCAGTTCTTC.

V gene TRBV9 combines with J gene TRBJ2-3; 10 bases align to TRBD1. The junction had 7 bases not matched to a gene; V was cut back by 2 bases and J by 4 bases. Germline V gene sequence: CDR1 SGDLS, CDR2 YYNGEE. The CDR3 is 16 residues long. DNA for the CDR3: TGTGCCAGCAGCGTGGGGACAGGGGCCCCTGCAGATACGCAGTATTTT. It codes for CASSVGTGAPADTQYF.